These 18 T cell receptor beta chains were sequenced from one sample in a study of T cell repertoires in cytomegalovirus infection. These receptors lack a known antigen. TCRdb passed the reads through MiXCR, listing each CDR3 protein once. The data show about 900,000 distinct CDR3 sequences, about a third seen once. The source material was cultured CD8+ T cells from PBMCs, sampled from culture after CMV antigen stimulation. Receptor source: a human donor in good health (CMV status not recorded). Some clones in this sample may be carry-over from other donors' samples.

The sample holds many counts of this clonotype. V is TRBV7-8 and J is TRBJ2-1; 7 bases match TRBD2. The CDR3 covers 14 residues. Per the germline V gene, CDR1 is SGHVS and CDR2 is FQNEAQ. The ends lost 5 bases at V and 3 bases at J; junction bases unmatched: 4. The DNA of the CDR3 is TGTGCCAGCAGCCTGGGGGACTACTACAATGAGCAGTTCTTC. Encoded protein: CASSLGDYYNEQFF.

This clonotype has a count of ten or more. The CDR3 nucleotides are TGTGCCAGCAGCTTTCCGGTGACTAGCGGGGGGCTAAGAGACGAGCAGTACTTC. Translation: CASSFPVTSGGLRDEQYF. This chain uses TRBV7-9 with TRBJ2-7, with 13 nucleotides matching TRBD2. CDR1 and CDR2 (germline): SEHNR, FQNEAQ (reference sequence). The CDR3 loop spans 18 amino acids. With 3 bases clipped from V and 5 bases from J, the junction kept 13 bases outside the gene matches.

The rearrangement links TRBV11-3 to TRBJ2-1, with 9 bases aligning to TRBD1. The CDR3 loop spans 16 amino acids. Germline values: CDR1 SGHNT, CDR2 YENEEA. V lost 6 bases, J lost 6 bases, and 12 bases stayed unmatched. The DNA for the CDR3 is TGTGCCAGCAGATCTACCGGGACAGGGTCCCTCAATGAGCAGTTCTTC. Its protein product is CASRSTGTGSLNEQFF.

The V gene is TRBV7-6, the J gene TRBJ2-3; 9 positions agree with TRBD2. CDR1 is SGHVS, CDR2 FNYEAQ, per germline. The CDR3 sequence is 16 residues long. With 5 bases clipped from V and 0 bases from J, the junction kept 6 bases outside the gene matches. Here the CDR3 reads CASSNSGGPSTDTQYF. CDR3 DNA sequence: TGTGCCAGCAGCAATAGCGGGGGTCCTAGCACAGATACGCAGTATTTT.

The chain couples TRBV4-1 to TRBJ1-2, with D unclear. Germline values: CDR1 MGHRA, CDR2 YSYEKL. The CDR3 is made up of 13 amino acids. Trimming removed 0 bases at V and 6 bases at J, with 8 bases between. The DNA for the CDR3 is TGCGCCAGCAGCCAAGAGCCAGGCGATGGCTACACCTTC. It codes for CASSQEPGDGYTF.

CDR3 nucleotide sequence: TGCGCCAGCAGCTTTGGGGAGTTTTACACAGATACGCAGTATTTT. Translating it yields CASSFGEFYTDTQYF. J is TRBJ2-3 and V is TRBV5-1, with D perhaps TRBD2 (5 bases). With 2 bases removed from V and 2 bases from J, the gap between germline ends came to 12 bases. The germline V gene encodes CDR1 SGHRS and CDR2 YFSETQ. There are 15 residues in the CDR3.

V is TRBV6-2 or TRBV6-3 and J is TRBJ2-7; 9 nucleotides agree with TRBD1. This CDR3 contains 17 residues. J gave up 0 bases and V 0 bases, and 6 bases lay outside the gene matches. In germline, CDR1 is MNHEY, CDR2 SVGEGT. The CDR3 DNA is TGTGCCAGCAGTTACTCGTACAGGGGGCCGAGCTCCTACGAGCAGTACTTC. Protein: CASSYSYRGPSSYEQYF.

This clonotype occurred a few times. V and J are TRBV12-3 or TRBV12-4 and TRBJ2-7, with a tentative D call TRBD2 (6 bases). This CDR3 is built from 13 residues. Trimming removed 0 bases at V and 6 bases at J, with 9 bases between. As DNA, the CDR3 is TGTGCCAGCAGTTTAGCGGAGGGTTTCGAGCAGTACGTC. Residues: CASSLAEGFEQYV.

This clonotype was seen a few times. The chain joins TRBV6-5 to TRBJ2-7; D might be TRBD1 (6 bases). The CDR3 has 14 amino acids. The V and J ends lost 1 base and 2 bases respectively, with 9 bases between them. Germline-derived CDR1 and CDR2 are MNHEY and SVGAGI. The CDR3, as DNA: TGTGCCAGCAGTTACTGGGACACAGCCTACGAGCAGTACTTC. Translated: CASSYWDTAYEQYF.

The V call is TRBV28, the J call TRBJ2-3; D might be TRBD1 or TRBD2, each matching 5 bases. The CDR3 spans 15 residues. Trimming cost V 3 bases and J 0 bases, with 10 bases left between them. Germline lookup yields CDR1 MDHEN and CDR2 SYDVKM. CDR3 amino acids: CASSLEWGSTDTQYF. The DNA of the CDR3 is TGTGCCAGCAGTTTGGAATGGGGGAGCACAGATACGCAGTATTTT.

This clonotype was seen a few times. The chain recombines TRBV5-5 with TRBJ2-1, with 10 bases fitting TRBD2. CDR1 and CDR2 from the germline V gene are SGHKS and YYEKEE (reference sequence). With V trimmed by 0 bases and J by 2 bases, 5 bases remained unmatched. This CDR3 has 17 amino acids. The CDR3 region is CASSLEASGGAYNEQFF. CDR3 coding DNA: TGTGCCAGCAGCTTGGAGGCTAGCGGGGGTGCCTACAATGAGCAGTTCTTC.

This clonotype appeared many times. The chain recombines TRBV7-6 with TRBJ2-7, with TRBD2 matching over 8 bases. Germline V gene lookup returns CDR1 SGHVS and CDR2 FNYEAQ. V lost 1 base to trimming and J lost 0 bases; unmatched junction nucleotides: 2. The CDR3 is made up of 15 amino acids. The CDR3 loop reads CASSLGSGGSYEQYF. The CDR3 region has the DNA TGTGCCAGCAGCTTAGGAAGCGGGGGCTCCTACGAGCAGTACTTC. The full variable domain, rest sourced from reference TRBV7-6 and TRBJ2-7, is GAGVSQSPRYKVTKRGQDVALRCDPISGHVSLYWYRQALGQGPEFLTYFNYEAQQDKSGLPNDRFSAERPEGSISTLTIQRTEQRDSAMYRCASSLGSGGSYEQYFGPGTRLTVT.

This clonotype showed up just a few times. This sequence joins TRBV12-5 and TRBJ2-3, with D possibly TRBD2 on 6 matching bases. Looked up from germline, CDR1 is LGHNT and CDR2 is FRNRAP. The V end was cut by 6 bases, the J end by 1 base, with 14 bases between. CDR3 length: 15 amino acids. CDR3 in amino acids: CASGTGTGGTDTQYF. Written as DNA, the CDR3 is TGTGCTAGTGGCACTGGGACTGGAGGCACAGATACGCAGTATTTT. The complete variable domain, with remaining parts taken from reference TRBV12-5 and TRBJ2-3, reads DARVTQTPRHKVTEMGQEVTMRCQPILGHNTVFWYRQTMMQGLELLAYFRNRAPLDDSGMPKDRFSAEMPDATLATLKIQPSEPRDSAVYFCASGTGTGGTDTQYFGPGTRLTVL.

This clonotype was counted a few times. The J gene is TRBJ2-1, the V gene TRBV3-1; D is perhaps TRBD1 or TRBD2 (6 bases each). Per germline, CDR1 LGHDT and CDR2 YNNKEL (reference sequence). This CDR3 region has 20 residues. Trimming left V 1 base short and J 1 base short, with 23 bases between. The CDR3 is CASSQGRGWGPHPSYNEQFF. The CDR3 bases are TGTGCCAGCAGCCAAGGGCGGGGCTGGGGGCCCCACCCGTCCTACAATGAGCAGTTCTTC.

The chain carries TRBV19 and TRBJ1-1; unclear D gene. Trimming left V 2 bases short and J 3 bases short, with 10 bases between. This CDR3 region has 14 residues. Germline V gene lookup returns CDR1 LNHDA and CDR2 SQIVND (reference sequence). In nucleotides, the CDR3 is TGTGCCAGTAGTATAAGGATGGCCCACACTGAAGCTTTCTTT. It specifies CASSIRMAHTEAFF.

This clonotype showed up just a few times. This chain connects TRBV28 to TRBJ1-5; D call uncertain. Looked up from germline, CDR1 is MDHEN and CDR2 is SYDVKM. Deletions cut 3 bases from V and 1 base from J, with 10 bases between. The CDR3 spans 15 residues. The CDR3 bases are TGTGCCAGCAGTTTGTTCAGAGGGAGCAATCAGCCCCAGCATTTT. It specifies CASSLFRGSNQPQHF.

This clonotype has just a few counts. The chain is built from TRBV11-3 and TRBJ2-1; 10 bases match TRBD2. CDR1 and CDR2 from the germline V gene are SGHNT and YENEEA. The CDR3 extends over 15 amino acids. After removal of 3 bases from V and 6 bases from J, the junction contained 5 bases not matched to a gene. Here the CDR3 reads CASSLTSGRVNEQFF. In nucleotides, the CDR3 is TGTGCCAGCAGCTTGACTAGCGGGCGGGTCAATGAGCAGTTCTTC.

This clonotype was counted only a few times. The chain recombines TRBV11-1 with TRBJ2-7; 10 nucleotides line up with TRBD1. Trimming cost V 2 bases and J 5 bases; bases outside gene matches: 6. CDR1 and CDR2 from the germline V gene are SGHAT and FQDESV (reference sequence). The CDR3 consists of 15 residues. Here the CDR3 reads CASSLSGTGVDEQYF. DNA for the CDR3: TGTGCCAGCAGCTTAAGCGGGACAGGGGTGGACGAGCAGTACTTC. The whole variable domain, remainder taken from reference TRBV11-1 and TRBJ2-7, is EAEVAQSPRYKITEKSQAVAFWCDPISGHATLYWYRQILGQGPELLVQFQDESVVDDSQLPKDRFSAERLKGVDSTLKIQPAELGDSAMYLCASSLSGTGVDEQYFGPGTRLTVT.